The 24 T cell receptor beta chains below come from one sample, sequenced in a study of CD8 T cells in Susac syndrome. Random hexamers primed reverse transcription of about 0.45 to 1 ug RNA. TCRdb re-called the immunoSEQ multiplex PCR reads with MiXCR, one entry per CDR3 protein. In the table there are about 150,000 distinct CDR3 sequences, approximately 96% of which are singletons. The specimen was CD4+ T cells from PBMCs. The source is a human donor with multiple sclerosis.

The rearrangement uses TRBV28 and TRBJ2-4, with D perhaps assigned TRBD1 or TRBD2 (6 bases each). From germline, CDR1 is MDHEN and CDR2 SYDVKM. V gave up 0 bases and J gave up 0 bases, with 15 bases separating them. The CDR3 runs to 18 residues. The CDR3 region has the DNA TGTGCCAGCAGTTTATGGGGGGAGGCAGGGGAAGCCAAAAACATTCAGTACTTC. Its translation: CASSLWGEAGEAKNIQYF.

This chain uses TRBV5-1 with TRBJ2-7; 10 bases match TRBD2. Germline CDR1 is SGHRS and CDR2 is YFSETQ. This CDR3 spans 15 amino acids. V dropped 5 bases and J dropped 4; count of bases not matched to a gene: 9. Here the CDR3 DNA reads TGCGCCAGCAGTACCCCACTAGCGGGATCTTACGAGCAGTACTTC. Translated: CASSTPLAGSYEQYF.

J is TRBJ2-2 and V is TRBV7-2; D remains ambiguous. The germline V gene has CDR1 SGHTA and CDR2 FQGNSA. The CDR3 has 14 amino acids. The V and J ends lost 2 bases and 3 bases respectively, with 7 bases between them. In nucleotides, the CDR3 is TGTGCCAGCAGCTTATCGCGTCACACCGGGGAGCTGTTTTTT. Translation: CASSLSRHTGELFF.

The chain couples TRBV28 to TRBJ2-7; 11 bases are a match to TRBD1. This CDR3 contains 17 residues. The germline CDR1 and CDR2 sequences are MDHEN and SYDVKM. Losses at the gene ends were 6 bases for V and 1 base for J; bases not matched to a gene: 11. DNA of the CDR3: TGTGCCAGCAGACCTCGGACAGGGGGCGTTTGGTCCTACGAGCAGTACTTC. Translated, it gives CASRPRTGGVWSYEQYF.

This clonotype was observed once. The rearrangement joins TRBV29-1 to TRBJ2-2; 7 nucleotides agree with TRBD1. CDR3 length: 13 residues. In germline, CDR1 is SQVTM, CDR2 ANQGSEA. With V trimmed by 6 bases and J by 6 bases, 7 bases remained unmatched. CDR3 sequence reads: CSVATGKSGELFF. The CDR3 DNA reads as TGCAGCGTGGCGACAGGGAAGTCCGGGGAGCTGTTTTTT.

A few counts support this clonotype. This chain joins TRBV29-1 and TRBJ1-5; 8 nucleotides match TRBD1. The CDR3 is 12 residues long. Per germline, CDR1 SQVTM and CDR2 ANQGSEA. Trimming at V came to 7 bases and at J to 4 bases, leaving 3 bases not matched to a gene. The CDR3 reads CSAGDRNQPQHF. DNA for the CDR3: TGCAGCGCCGGGGACAGGAATCAGCCCCAGCATTTT.

CDR3 amino acids: CASSARLDQPQHF. The CDR3 coding sequence is TGTGCCAGCAGTGCCCGGCTAGATCAGCCCCAGCATTTT. The chain uses TRBV6-1 and TRBJ1-5, with D unresolved. The CDR3 totals 13 residues. CDR1 and CDR2 (germline): MNHNS, SASEGT. Deletions cut 4 bases from V and 5 bases from J, with 9 bases between.

The chain recombines TRBV19 with TRBJ2-7; D unclear. Trimming cost V 7 bases and J 3 bases, with 13 bases left between them. CDR1 and CDR2 (germline): LNHDA, SQIVND (reference sequence). There are 13 residues in the CDR3. This CDR3 reads CASKRTEHYEQYF. For the CDR3, the DNA is TGTGCCAGTAAACGGACGGAACACTACGAGCAGTACTTC.

The CDR3 DNA sequence: TGCAGTGCTAGGGAAAGGACTAGCGGCCGCATAAGCTCCTACAATGAGCAGTTCTTC. As protein: CSARERTSGRISSYNEQFF. The chain has TRBV20-1 and TRBJ2-1, with 10 bases identical to TRBD2. From germline, CDR1 is DFQATT and CDR2 SNEGSKA (reference sequence). Losses at the gene ends were 3 bases for V and 0 bases for J; bases not matched to a gene: 14. CDR3 length: 19 amino acids.

V is TRBV4-1 and J is TRBJ2-2; TRBD2 agrees at 8 bases. This CDR3 region has 16 residues. V gave up 0 bases and J gave up 0 bases; unmatched junction bases: 0. Germline V gene sequence: CDR1 MGHRA, CDR2 YSYEKL. CDR3 region: CASSQDGGANTGELFF. CDR3 DNA: TGCGCCAGCAGCCAAGACGGGGGGGCGAACACCGGGGAGCTGTTTTTT.

The chain recombines TRBV6-5 with TRBJ1-2, with D perhaps TRBD1 (6 bases). The germline V gene has CDR1 MNHEY and CDR2 SVGAGI. V lost 6 bases and J 0 bases, leaving 14 bases between the germline ends. This CDR3 contains 15 residues. The CDR3 here is CASSPTDRSNYGYTF. As DNA, the CDR3 is TGTGCCAGCAGCCCGACCGACAGGTCTAACTATGGCTACACCTTC.

This chain joins TRBV2 and TRBJ2-2; a possible D gene is TRBD1 (6 bases). The CDR3 is made up of 15 amino acids. V was pared by 6 bases and J by 2 bases, with 13 bases between. CDR1 is SNHLY, CDR2 FYNNEI, per germline. CDR3 region: CASRKDRINTGELFF. Written as DNA, the CDR3 is TGTGCCAGCAGGAAGGACAGAATCAACACCGGGGAGCTGTTTTTT.

The rearrangement links TRBV12-3 or TRBV12-4 to TRBJ1-2; 9 bases match TRBD1. Losses at the gene ends were 6 bases for V and 7 bases for J; bases not matched to a gene: 12. CDR3 length: 15 amino acids. For the CDR3, the DNA is TGTGCCAGCAGCCAGCGACCGGGACAGGGTGGTGGCTACACCTTC. Translated: CASSQRPGQGGGYTF.

V usage is TRBV27 and J usage is TRBJ2-3; 8 positions match TRBD2. The CDR3 spans 16 residues. From germline, CDR1 is MNHEY and CDR2 SMNVEV (reference sequence). J lost 2 bases, V lost 6 bases, and 10 bases had no gene match. CDR3 in amino acids: CASSVWRGVSTDTQYF. CDR3 in DNA: TGTGCCAGCAGCGTTTGGCGGGGGGTTTCCACAGATACGCAGTATTTT.

The V call is TRBV25-1, the J call TRBJ2-1, with 8 positions matching TRBD2. The CDR3 length is 17 residues. Germline lookup yields CDR1 MGHDK and CDR2 SYGVNS. The junction had 14 bases not matched to a gene; V was cut back by 0 bases and J by 10 bases. CDR3 protein: CASSEYTPGGPEWEQFF. In DNA, the CDR3 is TGTGCCAGCAGTGAATATACGCCGGGGGGGCCAGAGTGGGAGCAGTTCTTC.

This clonotype is a singleton in its sample. The V call is TRBV20-1, the J call TRBJ1-6, with 7 bases aligning to TRBD1. Germline V lookup: CDR1 DFQATT, CDR2 SNEGSKA (reference sequence). V shed 0 bases, J shed 7 bases, and the junction held 6 bases outside the gene matches. The CDR3 length is 15 residues. In DNA form, the CDR3 reads TGCAGTGCTAGAGATCAAGGGGGCGCGAATTCACCCCTCCACTTT. Its translation: CSARDQGGANSPLHF.

This chain uses TRBV24-1 with TRBJ2-1; unclear D gene. V was clipped by 7 bases and J by 6 bases, with 15 bases between them. CDR3 length: 14 residues. Germline values: CDR1 KGHDR, CDR2 SFDVKD. As DNA, the CDR3 is TGTGCCACCAGCCGAAGCGTAGGTCGCAATGAGCAGTTCTTC. The encoded protein is CATSRSVGRNEQFF.

The chain carries TRBV12-3 or TRBV12-4 and TRBJ1-5, with a weak D call TRBD1 (6 bases). The CDR3 has 16 residues. V was trimmed by 6 bases and J by 2 bases, leaving 17 bases between them. The CDR3 spells CASRKRGGQGNQPQHF. As DNA, the CDR3 is TGTGCCAGCAGGAAAAGAGGGGGGCAGGGCAATCAGCCCCAGCATTTT.

The chain uses TRBV30 and TRBJ2-7; TRBD2 aligns across 7 bases. Trimming cost V 0 bases and J 10 bases; bases outside gene matches: 12. CDR1 and CDR2 (germline): GTSNPN, SVGIG (reference sequence). This CDR3 spans 14 amino acids. Here the CDR3 reads CAWSVASGTVSQYF. The DNA for the CDR3 is TGTGCCTGGAGTGTGGCTAGCGGTACGGTGTCACAGTACTTC.

V usage is TRBV5-1 and J usage is TRBJ2-1; D gene unclear. The germline gives CDR1 SGHRS, CDR2 YFSETQ. The CDR3 is 14 residues long. V was clipped by 0 bases and J by 2 bases, with 6 bases between them. CDR3 DNA: TGCGCCAGCAGCTTGGGCCAAGCCTACAATGAGCAGTTCTTC. Translated, it gives CASSLGQAYNEQFF.

CDR3 sequence reads: CASSLTGLMETQYF. The CDR3 coding sequence is TGTGCCAGCAGCTTGACAGGGTTAATGGAGACCCAGTACTTC. The rearrangement links TRBV5-4 to TRBJ2-5, with D possibly being TRBD1 (6 bases). The germline V and J ends were trimmed by 1 base and 5 bases, with 12 bases remaining between them. CDR1 is SGHNT and CDR2 is YYREEE in the germline V gene (reference sequence). The CDR3 runs 14 residues.

The gene calls are TRBV27 and TRBJ2-6; no definite D call. This CDR3 contains 16 residues. Looked up from germline, CDR1 is MNHEY and CDR2 is SMNVEV (reference sequence). V was clipped by 6 bases and J by 0 bases, with 12 bases between them. The CDR3 spells CASRSLGVSGANVLTF. DNA for the CDR3: TGTGCCAGCAGATCCCTTGGGGTCTCTGGGGCCAACGTCCTGACTTTC.

This clonotype was found a few times. The chain employs TRBV20-1 and TRBJ2-2; TRBD2 matches 7 bases. Losses at the gene ends were 1 base for V and 1 base for J; bases not matched to a gene: 0. Germline V gene sequence: CDR1 DFQATT, CDR2 SNEGSKA (reference sequence). This CDR3 has 14 amino acids. The CDR3 DNA sequence: TGCAGTGCTAGAGCGGGGGGGAACACCGGGGAGCTGTTTTTT. Translating gives CSARAGGNTGELFF.

J is TRBJ1-1 and V is TRBV20-1, with D uncertain. The CDR3 spans 11 residues. V lost 3 bases and J lost 1, with 3 bases in between. Germline CDR1 DFQATT, CDR2 SNEGSKA (reference sequence). CDR3 nucleotides: TGCAGTGCTAGGAGGAACACTGAAGCTTTCTTT. Amino acid sequence: CSARRNTEAFF.